The 28 T cell receptor beta chains below come from one sample, sequenced in a study of T cell clones after liver transplantation. Method: immunoSEQ multiplex PCR; TCRdb's copy keeps in-frame clones and lacks some. Of tens of thousands of clones listed, 90% to 95% were seen once; the top ten hold over 0.9%. Sequencing used CD4+ T cells from blood, obtained about 25 months after liver transplant. The receptors were sampled from a human patient who received a liver transplant. The T cells may come from the graft donor.

This chain uses TRBV7-2 with TRBJ2-3, with 8 bases matching TRBD2. Germline V gene sequence: CDR1 SGHTA, CDR2 FQGNSA. Unmatched junction bases numbered 5, after V lost 1 base and J lost 2 bases. CDR3 length: 16 residues. The CDR3 coding sequence is TGTGCCAGCAGCTTAGGGACTAGCTGGAACACAGATACGCAGTATTTT. Encoded protein: CASSLGTSWNTDTQYF.

This clone was counted between two and nine times. The chain carries TRBV12-5 and TRBJ2-3; D not certain. The CDR3 covers 11 residues. The germline V gene encodes CDR1 LGHNT and CDR2 FRNRAP. Deletions cut 5 bases from V and 6 bases from J, with 6 bases between. CDR3 in amino acids: CASGIVDTQYF. CDR3 coding DNA: TGTGCTAGTGGTATTGTGGATACGCAGTATTTT.

The chain combines TRBV28 with TRBJ1-3; D is unclear. Germline values: CDR1 MDHEN, CDR2 SYDVKM. This CDR3 has 12 amino acids. Trimming cost V 6 bases and J 0 bases, with 3 bases left between them. The CDR3 DNA follows: TGTGCCAGCAGGCGCTCTGGAAACACCATATATTTT. Its protein is CASRRSGNTIYF.

The chain joins TRBV29-1 to TRBJ1-2; 8 bases are a match to TRBD1. The CDR3 sequence is 12 residues long. Germline V lookup: CDR1 SQVTM, CDR2 ANQGSEA. V lost 6 bases, J lost 4 bases, and 4 bases stayed unmatched. The DNA for the CDR3 is TGCAGCGTCTGGACAGGGCCCTATGGCTACACCTTC. It yields the protein CSVWTGPYGYTF. Full variable domain (outside the CDR3, taken from reference TRBV29-1 and TRBJ1-2): SAVISQKPSRDICQRGTSLTIQCQVDSQVTMMFWYRQQPGQSLTLIATANQGSEATYESGFVIDKFPISRPNLTFSTLTVSNMSPEDSSIYLCSVWTGPYGYTFGSGTRLTVV.

The chain links TRBV2 to TRBJ2-7; 7 nucleotides match TRBD2. Germline V gene data show CDR1 as SNHLY and CDR2 as FYNNEI. V gave up 2 bases and J gave up 0 bases; unmatched junction bases: 4. CDR3 length equals 15 residues. The DNA of the CDR3 is TGTGCCAGCAGTGAAATAGGGAGGGCCTCCTACGAGCAGTACTTC. This gives the protein CASSEIGRASYEQYF.

This clone was picked up one time. This chain links TRBV7-6 with TRBJ2-1; 8 nucleotides match TRBD2. CDR1 and CDR2 from the germline V gene are SGHVS and FNYEAQ. The CDR3 is made up of 15 amino acids. After removal of 2 bases from V and 5 bases from J, the junction contained 5 bases not matched to a gene. The CDR3 bases are TGTGCCAGCAGCTTAACGGGAGGGCCTGACAATGAGCAGTTCTTC. It specifies CASSLTGGPDNEQFF.

The chain links TRBV6-1 to TRBJ2-5; possible D gene TRBD2, 6 bases. Trimming removed 2 bases at V and 3 bases at J, with 13 bases between. CDR3 length equals 15 residues. Germline V CDR1 and CDR2: MNHNS, SASEGT. Written as DNA, the CDR3 is TGTGCCAGCAGTGAAAGTGGGGGACTCAAAGAGACCCAGTACTTC. This encodes CASSESGGLKETQYF.

V is TRBV28 and J is TRBJ2-7; D is undetermined. There are 16 residues in the CDR3. Trimming removed 5 bases from V and 0 bases from J, with 17 bases in between. Per germline, CDR1 MDHEN and CDR2 SYDVKM. The CDR3 DNA reads TGTGCCAGCAGTCCGACCGGGCGGCTGAGCTCCTACGAGCAGTACTTC. It encodes CASSPTGRLSSYEQYF.

The rearrangement links TRBV27 to TRBJ1-1; maybe TRBD1 (6 bases). This CDR3 is built from 15 residues. Per the germline V gene, CDR1 is MNHEY and CDR2 is SMNVEV (reference sequence). V was cut by 5 bases and J by 2 bases, with 15 bases left in between. The CDR3 DNA is TGTGCCAGCAGTCCCTACAGGGCCGGAAACACTGAAGCTTTCTTT. This gives the protein CASSPYRAGNTEAFF.

V gene TRBV18 combines with J gene TRBJ2-5; D is uncertain. From germline, CDR1 is KGHSH and CDR2 LQKENI. V lost 2 bases and J 8 bases, leaving 21 bases between the germline ends. The CDR3 extends over 16 amino acids. CDR3 protein: CASSPLDVTGSGTQYF. DNA for the CDR3: TGTGCCAGCTCACCATTGGACGTGACGGGTTCGGGCACCCAGTACTTC.

This chain links TRBV5-4 with TRBJ2-5; the D gene is possibly TRBD2 (7 bases). The CDR3 is 15 amino acids. Germline values: CDR1 SGHNT, CDR2 YYREEE (reference sequence). V was pared by 5 bases and J by 0 bases, with 14 bases between. The CDR3 is CASRVEGGDQETQYF. The CDR3 bases are TGTGCCAGCAGGGTGGAGGGGGGGGACCAAGAGACCCAGTACTTC.

This rearrangement joins TRBV19 to TRBJ2-7; a weak D match, TRBD1 (6 bases). There are 15 residues in the CDR3. Germline V lookup: CDR1 LNHDA, CDR2 SQIVND (reference sequence). With 4 bases removed from V and 3 bases from J, the gap between germline ends came to 16 bases. The CDR3 DNA sequence: TGTGCCAGTAGTACAAAACAGGGTGCGAGCTACGAGCAGTACTTC. Residues: CASSTKQGASYEQYF. The entire variable domain, with the rest obtained from reference TRBV19 and TRBJ2-7, is as follows: DGGITQSPKYLFRKEGQNVTLSCEQNLNHDAMYWYRQDPGQGLRLIYYSQIVNDFQKGDIAEGYSVSREKKESFPLTVTSAQKNPTAFYLCASSTKQGASYEQYFGPGTRLTVT.

J is TRBJ2-2 and V is TRBV11-2; D not certain. Trimming cost V 4 bases and J 0 bases, with 12 bases left between them. The germline CDR1 and CDR2 sequences are SGHAT and FQNNGV. The CDR3 spans 16 residues. CDR3 region: CASSSHSLPNTGELFF. In DNA form, the CDR3 reads TGTGCCAGCAGCTCACACAGCTTACCGAACACCGGGGAGCTGTTTTTT.

This clone was seen a single time. The chain joins TRBV7-8 to TRBJ1-1, with D unclear. The CDR3 spans 15 residues. Trimming shortened V by 2 bases and J by 6 bases, and 16 bases separated the two germline ends. Germline V lookup: CDR1 SGHVS, CDR2 FQNEAQ. CDR3 nucleotide sequence: TGTGCCAGCAGCTTAAACCCACGCGACGTATCTGAAGCTTTCTTT. Translated: CASSLNPRDVSEAFF.

The CDR3 nucleotides read TGTGCCAGTAGTCCCGGGACAGGGTTCAATCAGCCCCAGCATTTT. As protein: CASSPGTGFNQPQHF. The rearrangement joins TRBV19 to TRBJ1-5; 9 bases match TRBD1. V shed 5 bases, J shed 3 bases, and the junction held 5 bases outside the gene matches. Looked up from germline, CDR1 is LNHDA and CDR2 is SQIVND (reference sequence). This CDR3 contains 15 residues.

V is TRBV10-2 and J is TRBJ2-7; D perhaps matches TRBD1 (6 bases). This CDR3 is built from 13 residues. V was shortened by 4 bases and J by 2 bases, with 9 bases between the two germline ends. Per germline, CDR1 WSHSY and CDR2 SAAADI. In DNA form, the CDR3 reads TGCGCCAGCAGTGTGGGGACACCCTACGAGCAGTACTTC. It translates to CASSVGTPYEQYF.

This sequence joins TRBV5-1 and TRBJ2-7; 8 bases match TRBD1. CDR3 length: 14 amino acids. V shed 2 bases and J 5 bases; nucleotides not matched to a gene: 6. Germline CDR1 is SGHRS and CDR2 is YFSETQ. The CDR3 DNA is TGCGCCAGCAGCTTAGGGCAGGGGGCCGACGAGCAGTACTTC. This gives the protein CASSLGQGADEQYF.

The CDR3 DNA sequence: TGCGCCAGCAGCTCGCAGACTAACTCCTACAATGAGCAGTTCTTC. Its protein is CASSSQTNSYNEQFF. The chain recombines TRBV5-1 with TRBJ2-1; D is possibly TRBD2 (5 bases). CDR1 is SGHRS, CDR2 YFSETQ, per germline. Trimming took off 3 bases at V and 0 bases at J, with 10 bases between the two ends. CDR3 length equals 15 residues. The whole variable domain, filled in from reference TRBV5-1 and TRBJ2-1, reads KAGVTQTPRYLIKTRGQQVTLSCSPISGHRSVSWYQQTPGQGLQFLFEYFSETQRNKGNFPGRFSGRQFSNSRSEMNVSTLELGDSALYLCASSSQTNSYNEQFFGPGTRLTVL.

V gene TRBV7-8 combines with J gene TRBJ1-1; D not resolved. The ends were cut back, 3 bases at V and 0 bases at J, with 8 bases in the middle. This CDR3 has 14 residues. Per germline, CDR1 SGHVS and CDR2 FQNEAQ. The CDR3 DNA is TGTGCCAGCAGCTTTAGCGGACTGAACACTGAAGCTTTCTTT. Translated: CASSFSGLNTEAFF.

This rearrangement joins TRBV21-1 to TRBJ2-7. TRBV21-1 is deemed a pseudogene. The CDR3 has 21 amino acids. CDR3 nucleotide sequence: TGTGCCAGCAGCAAAGCCCGCAGATCTTCTATCGCTCCGGTCCCCTCCTACGAGCAGTACTTC. Protein sequence: CASSKARRSSIAPVPSYEQYF.

CDR3 sequence: CATARGSDTGELFF. Here the CDR3 DNA reads TGTGCCACCGCTCGGGGCAGCGACACCGGGGAGCTGTTTTTT. The J gene is TRBJ2-2, the V gene TRBV12-5; D is perhaps TRBD1 or TRBD2 (5 bases each). Germline loops: CDR1 LGHNT, CDR2 FRNRAP. The CDR3 is 14 residues long. Supplemented by reference TRBV12-5 and TRBJ2-2, the full variable domain reads DARVTQTPRHKVTEMGQEVTMRCQPILGHNTVFWYRQTMMQGLELLAYFRNRAPLDDSGMPKDRFSAEMPDATLATLKIQPSEPRDSAVYFCATARGSDTGELFFGEGSRLTVL.

CDR3 in DNA: TGCGCCAGCAGCCAAGTGGGTCTGGTGTCGCTTCAGACCCAGTACTTC. Encoded protein: CASSQVGLVSLQTQYF. The rearrangement links TRBV4-1 to TRBJ2-5; D is unresolved. The germline V gene encodes CDR1 MGHRA and CDR2 YSYEKL. The V gene lost 1 base and the J gene lost 6 bases, with 18 bases spanning the gap. CDR3 length equals 16 residues.

V gene TRBV7-2 combines with J gene TRBJ2-1, with TRBD2 as a possible D gene (5 bases). Germline CDR1 reads SGHTA; CDR2 reads FQGNSA. V lost 2 bases to trimming and J lost 5 bases, with 10 bases between them. CDR3 length equals 14 residues. CDR3 in amino acids: CASSLKPADNEQFF. CDR3 in DNA: TGTGCCAGCAGCTTAAAACCAGCGGACAATGAGCAGTTCTTC.

The chain employs TRBV30 and TRBJ1-1; D is unclear. Germline assignment: CDR1 GTSNPN and CDR2 SVGIG (reference sequence). V lost 2 bases and J 4 bases, leaving 8 bases between the germline ends. This CDR3 spans 12 amino acids. The DNA for the CDR3 is TGTGCCTGGAGTAGTAGGAGCACTGAAGCTTTCTTT. This codes for CAWSSRSTEAFF.

The rearrangement joins TRBV2 to TRBJ2-7; D is ambiguous. Germline CDR1 is SNHLY and CDR2 is FYNNEI. CDR3 length: 12 amino acids. Trimming removed 6 bases at V and 0 bases at J, with 6 bases between. The CDR3 DNA reads TGTGCCAGCAGGCTGGTCTCCTACGAGCAGTACTTC. Protein: CASRLVSYEQYF.

The genes are TRBV5-1 and TRBJ2-1; 9 positions match TRBD2. This CDR3 spans 15 amino acids. The germline V gene has CDR1 SGHRS and CDR2 YFSETQ. V trimming: 0 bases; J trimming: 3 bases; junction bases outside the gene matches: 1. CDR3: CASSLETSGYNEQFF. The DNA of the CDR3 is TGCGCCAGCAGCTTGGAGACTAGCGGCTACAATGAGCAGTTCTTC.

Of note for this clone: Within the sample, other DNA sequences also encode this same CDR3. The chain is built from TRBV5-1 and TRBJ2-3; 9 positions agree with TRBD1. The CDR3 is 15 residues long. V lost 0 bases, J lost 1 base, and 0 bases stayed unmatched. Germline V gene lookup returns CDR1 SGHRS and CDR2 YFSETQ. The CDR3 sequence is CASSLGQGGTDTQYF. CDR3 nucleotides: TGCGCCAGCAGCTTGGGACAGGGGGGCACAGATACGCAGTATTTT. Combining the CDR3 with reference TRBV5-1 and TRBJ2-3 gives the whole variable domain KAGVTQTPRYLIKTRGQQVTLSCSPISGHRSVSWYQQTPGQGLQFLFEYFSETQRNKGNFPGRFSGRQFSNSRSEMNVSTLELGDSALYLCASSLGQGGTDTQYFGPGTRLTVL.

This rearrangement joins TRBV5-1 to TRBJ2-1; D perhaps matches TRBD2 (6 bases). Trimming stripped 0 bases from V and 0 bases from J, with 13 bases between. Germline CDR1 is SGHRS and CDR2 is YFSETQ. CDR3 length: 17 amino acids. In nucleotides, the CDR3 is TGCGCCAGCAGCTTGGCCGGGACTTCTAGCTCCTACAATGAGCAGTTCTTC. Translation: CASSLAGTSSSYNEQFF.